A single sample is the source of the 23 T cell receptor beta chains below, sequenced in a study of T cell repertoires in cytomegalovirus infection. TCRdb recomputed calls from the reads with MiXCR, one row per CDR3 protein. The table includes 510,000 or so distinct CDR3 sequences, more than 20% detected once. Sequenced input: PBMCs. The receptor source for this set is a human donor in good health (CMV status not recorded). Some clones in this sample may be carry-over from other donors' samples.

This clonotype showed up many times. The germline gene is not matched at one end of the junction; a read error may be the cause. CDR3 in amino acids: CASSVTGSGANVLTF. DNA for the CDR3: TGTGCCAGCAGCGTAACGGGCTCTGGGGCCAACGTCCTGACTTTC. J is TRBJ2-6 and V is TRBV7-3; no definite D call. Looked up from germline, CDR1 is SGHTA and CDR2 is FQGTGA. The CDR3 covers 15 residues.

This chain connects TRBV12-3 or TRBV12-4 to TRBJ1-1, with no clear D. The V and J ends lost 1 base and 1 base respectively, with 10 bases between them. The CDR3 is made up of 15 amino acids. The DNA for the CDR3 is TGTGCCAGCAGTTTAGTCGAGGGCCGGAACACTGAAGCTTTCTTT. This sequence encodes CASSLVEGRNTEAFF.

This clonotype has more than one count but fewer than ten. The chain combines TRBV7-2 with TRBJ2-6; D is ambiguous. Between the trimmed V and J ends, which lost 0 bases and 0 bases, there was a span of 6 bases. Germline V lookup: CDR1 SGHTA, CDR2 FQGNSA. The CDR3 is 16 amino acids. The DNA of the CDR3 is TGTGCCAGCAGCTTAGCGACGTACTCTGGGGCCAACGTCCTGACTTTC. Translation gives CASSLATYSGANVLTF. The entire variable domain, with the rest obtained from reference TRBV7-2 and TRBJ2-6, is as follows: GAGVSQSPSNKVTEKGKDVELRCDPISGHTALYWYRQSLGQGLEFLIYFQGNSAPDKSGLPSDRFSAERTGGSVSTLTIQRTQQEDSAVYLCASSLATYSGANVLTFGAGSRLTVL.

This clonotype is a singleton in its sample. This CDR3 is CASSFLGEGEKLFF. CDR3 DNA sequence: TGTGCCAGCAGCTTCTTAGGGGAAGGTGAAAAACTGTTTTTT. The chain recombines TRBV7-6 with TRBJ1-4; D is perhaps TRBD1 (5 bases). This CDR3 comprises 14 residues. The V and J ends lost 3 bases and 7 bases respectively, with 12 bases between them. Germline CDR1 and CDR2: SGHVS and FNYEAQ.

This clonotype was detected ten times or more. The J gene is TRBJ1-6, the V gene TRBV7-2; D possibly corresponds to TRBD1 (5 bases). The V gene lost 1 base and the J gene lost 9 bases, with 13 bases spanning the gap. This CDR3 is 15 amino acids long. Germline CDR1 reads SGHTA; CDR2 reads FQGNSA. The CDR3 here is CASSLDGTVGSPLHF. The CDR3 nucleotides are TGTGCCAGCAGCTTAGACGGGACGGTGGGTTCACCCCTCCACTTT.

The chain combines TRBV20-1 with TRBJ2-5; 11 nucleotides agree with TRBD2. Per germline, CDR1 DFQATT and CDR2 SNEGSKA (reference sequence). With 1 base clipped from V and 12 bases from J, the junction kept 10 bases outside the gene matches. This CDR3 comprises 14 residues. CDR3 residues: CSARVTSGSYREYF. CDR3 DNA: TGCAGTGCTAGAGTCACTAGCGGGAGTTATAGGGAGTACTTC.

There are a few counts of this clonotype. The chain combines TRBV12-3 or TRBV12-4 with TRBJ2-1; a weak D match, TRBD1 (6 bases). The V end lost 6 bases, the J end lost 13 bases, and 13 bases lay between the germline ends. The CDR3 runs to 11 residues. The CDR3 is CASSPGVGQFF. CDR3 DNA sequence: TGTGCCAGCAGCCCAGGGGTAGGTCAGTTCTTC.

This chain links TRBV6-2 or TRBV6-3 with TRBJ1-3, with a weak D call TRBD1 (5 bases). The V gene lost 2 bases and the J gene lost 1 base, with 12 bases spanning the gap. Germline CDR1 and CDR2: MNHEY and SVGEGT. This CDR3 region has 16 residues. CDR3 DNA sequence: TGTGCCAGCAGTTACGGTCTGGGGGATTCTGGAAACACCATATATTTT. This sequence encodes CASSYGLGDSGNTIYF.

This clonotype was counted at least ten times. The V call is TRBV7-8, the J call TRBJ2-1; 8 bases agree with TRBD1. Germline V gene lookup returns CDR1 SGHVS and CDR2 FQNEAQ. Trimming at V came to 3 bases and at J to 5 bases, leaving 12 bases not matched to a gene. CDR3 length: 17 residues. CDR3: CASSFDRDRGKNNEQFF. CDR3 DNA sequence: TGTGCCAGCAGCTTCGACCGAGACAGGGGTAAGAACAATGAGCAGTTCTTC.

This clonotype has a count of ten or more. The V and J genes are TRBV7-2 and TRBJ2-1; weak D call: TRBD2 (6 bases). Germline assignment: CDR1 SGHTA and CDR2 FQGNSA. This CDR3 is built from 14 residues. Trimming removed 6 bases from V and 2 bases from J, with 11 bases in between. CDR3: CASRRGLAYNEQFF. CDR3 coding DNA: TGTGCCAGCAGACGGGGACTGGCCTACAATGAGCAGTTCTTC. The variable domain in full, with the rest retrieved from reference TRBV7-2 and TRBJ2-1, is GAGVSQSPSNKVTEKGKDVELRCDPISGHTALYWYRQSLGQGLEFLIYFQGNSAPDKSGLPSDRFSAERTGGSVSTLTIQRTQQEDSAVYLCASRRGLAYNEQFFGPGTRLTVL.

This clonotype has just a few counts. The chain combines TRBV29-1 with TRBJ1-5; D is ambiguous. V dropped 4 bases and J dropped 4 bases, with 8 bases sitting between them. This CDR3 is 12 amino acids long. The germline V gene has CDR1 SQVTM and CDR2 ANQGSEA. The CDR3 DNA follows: TGCAGCGTTGGTGCGAGAAATCAGCCCCAGCATTTT. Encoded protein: CSVGARNQPQHF.

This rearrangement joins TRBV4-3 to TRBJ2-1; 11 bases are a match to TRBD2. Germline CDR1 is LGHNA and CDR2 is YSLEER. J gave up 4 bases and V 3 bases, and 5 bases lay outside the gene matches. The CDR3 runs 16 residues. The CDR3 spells CASSHGTSGRYNEQFF. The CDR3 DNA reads TGCGCCAGCAGCCATGGGACTAGCGGACGGTACAATGAGCAGTTCTTC.

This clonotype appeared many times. CDR3 sequence (DNA): TGTGCCAGCAGCTTACCTCGAGGGATGAGCTCCTACAATGAGCAGTTCTTC. Its protein is CASSLPRGMSSYNEQFF. The gene calls are TRBV7-6 and TRBJ2-1, with D maybe TRBD2 (5 bases). The CDR3 sequence is 17 residues long. The V and J ends lost 2 bases and 0 bases respectively, with 14 bases between them. In germline, CDR1 is SGHVS, CDR2 FNYEAQ.

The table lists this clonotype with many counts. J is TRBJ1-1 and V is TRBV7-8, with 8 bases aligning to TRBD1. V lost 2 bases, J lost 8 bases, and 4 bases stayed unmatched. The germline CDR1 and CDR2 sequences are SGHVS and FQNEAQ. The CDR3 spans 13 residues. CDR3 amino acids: CASSLIRDREAFF. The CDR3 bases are TGTGCCAGCAGCTTAATCCGGGACAGGGAAGCTTTCTTT. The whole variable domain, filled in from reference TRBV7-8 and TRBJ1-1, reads GAGVSQSPRYKVAKRGQDVALRCDPISGHVSLFWYQQALGQGPEFLTYFQNEAQLDKSGLPSDRFFAERPEGSVSTLKIQRTQQEDSAVYLCASSLIRDREAFFGQGTRLTVV.

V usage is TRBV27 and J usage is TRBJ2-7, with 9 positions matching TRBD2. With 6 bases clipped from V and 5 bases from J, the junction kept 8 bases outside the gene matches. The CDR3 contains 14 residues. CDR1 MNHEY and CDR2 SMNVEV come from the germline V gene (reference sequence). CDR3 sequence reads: CASRLAGAQNEQYF. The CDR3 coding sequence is TGTGCCAGCAGGTTAGCGGGAGCGCAGAACGAGCAGTACTTC.

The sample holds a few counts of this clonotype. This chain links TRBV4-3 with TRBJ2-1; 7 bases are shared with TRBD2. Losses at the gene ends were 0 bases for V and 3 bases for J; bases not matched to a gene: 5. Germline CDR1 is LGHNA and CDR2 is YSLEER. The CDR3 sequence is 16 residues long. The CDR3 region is CASSQDVLADYNEQFF. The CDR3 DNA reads TGCGCCAGCAGCCAAGATGTGCTAGCGGACTACAATGAGCAGTTCTTC.

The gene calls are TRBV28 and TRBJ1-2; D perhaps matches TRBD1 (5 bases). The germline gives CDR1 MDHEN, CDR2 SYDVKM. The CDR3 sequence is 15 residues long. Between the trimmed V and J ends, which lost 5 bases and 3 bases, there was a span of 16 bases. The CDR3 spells CASSPRGTRDYGYTF. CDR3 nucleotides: TGTGCCAGCAGTCCTCGAGGGACGAGGGACTATGGCTACACCTTC.

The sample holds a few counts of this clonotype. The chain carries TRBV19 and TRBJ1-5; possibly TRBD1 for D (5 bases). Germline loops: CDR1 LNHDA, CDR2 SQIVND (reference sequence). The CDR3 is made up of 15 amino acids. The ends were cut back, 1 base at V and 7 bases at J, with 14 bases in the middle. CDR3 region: CASSIGDSHQQPQHF. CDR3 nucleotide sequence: TGTGCCAGTAGTATAGGCGACAGTCACCAACAGCCCCAGCATTTT.

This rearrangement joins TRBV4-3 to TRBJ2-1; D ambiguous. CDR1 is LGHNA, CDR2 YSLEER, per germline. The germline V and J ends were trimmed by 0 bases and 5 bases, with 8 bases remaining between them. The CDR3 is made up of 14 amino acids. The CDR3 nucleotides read TGCGCCAGCAGCCAAGATTGGATAGACAATGAGCAGTTCTTC. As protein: CASSQDWIDNEQFF.

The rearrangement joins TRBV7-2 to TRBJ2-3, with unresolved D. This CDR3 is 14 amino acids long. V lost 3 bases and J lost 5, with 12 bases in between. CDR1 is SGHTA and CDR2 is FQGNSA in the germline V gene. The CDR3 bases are TGTGCCAGCAGCTTCTTCAGGCTAGTAGATACGCAGTATTTT. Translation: CASSFFRLVDTQYF. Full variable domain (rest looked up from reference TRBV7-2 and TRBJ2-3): GAGVSQSPSNKVTEKGKDVELRCDPISGHTALYWYRQSLGQGLEFLIYFQGNSAPDKSGLPSDRFSAERTGGSVSTLTIQRTQQEDSAVYLCASSFFRLVDTQYFGPGTRLTVL.

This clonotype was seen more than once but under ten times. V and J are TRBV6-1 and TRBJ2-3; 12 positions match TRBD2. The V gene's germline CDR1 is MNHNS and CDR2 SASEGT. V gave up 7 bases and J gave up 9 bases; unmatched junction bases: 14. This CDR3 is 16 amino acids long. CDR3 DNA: TGTGCCAGCACCCCACTAGCGGGAGGAACTTCCGAAACGCAGTATTTT. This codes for CASTPLAGGTSETQYF.

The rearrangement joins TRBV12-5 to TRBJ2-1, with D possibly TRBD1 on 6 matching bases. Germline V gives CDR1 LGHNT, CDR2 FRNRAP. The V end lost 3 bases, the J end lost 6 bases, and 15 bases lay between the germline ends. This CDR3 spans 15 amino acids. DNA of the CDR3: TGTGCTAGTGGTTTAGGGACACTTCGGGGCAATGAGCAGTTCTTC. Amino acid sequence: CASGLGTLRGNEQFF.

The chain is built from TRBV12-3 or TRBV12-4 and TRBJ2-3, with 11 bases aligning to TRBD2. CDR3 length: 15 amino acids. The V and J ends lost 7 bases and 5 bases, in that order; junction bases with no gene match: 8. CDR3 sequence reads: CASTDSGRAKDTQYF. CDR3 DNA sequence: TGTGCCAGCACCGATAGCGGGAGGGCCAAAGATACGCAGTATTTT.